The next 24 T cell receptor beta chains were all read from a single sample in a study of T cells after yellow fever vaccination. TCRdb called the 5' RACE reads again in MiXCR, with one record for every CDR3 protein. Among hundreds of thousands of distinct CDR3 sequences listed, 9% to 15% were seen once. The specimen comprised PBMCs, sampled on the day of the yellow fever booster vaccination. Receptors were obtained from a man aged 30 to 39 who received the YFV17D yellow fever vaccine.

V gene TRBV20-1 combines with J gene TRBJ2-7, with TRBD1 matching 8 bases. Germline trimming cut 4 bases from V and 7 bases from J; bases unmatched to any gene: 6. CDR3 length: 12 residues. Germline V gene lookup returns CDR1 DFQATT and CDR2 SNEGSKA (reference sequence). CDR3: CSATDRAEEQYF. CDR3 sequence (DNA): TGCAGTGCTACGGACAGGGCGGAGGAGCAGTACTTC.

This clonotype was observed a few times. The chain couples TRBV4-3 to TRBJ2-3; a possible D gene is TRBD2 (5 bases). V lost 1 base and J 2 bases, leaving 10 bases between the germline ends. Germline lookup yields CDR1 LGHNA and CDR2 YSLEER. The CDR3 has 15 residues. CDR3 bases: TGCGCCAGCAGCCAAGGTCTTAGCGACACAGATACGCAGTATTTT. Translating gives CASSQGLSDTDTQYF.

This clonotype has at least ten counts. The CDR3 coding sequence is TGTGCCAGCAGCTTAGGGCTAGGAGGGGGTCCAGATACGCAGTATTTT. This codes for CASSLGLGGGPDTQYF. The chain is built from TRBV11-2 and TRBJ2-3; D is tentatively TRBD1 or TRBD2 (6 bases each). V lost 1 base and J 4 bases, leaving 15 bases between the germline ends. This CDR3 has 16 amino acids. Germline loops: CDR1 SGHAT, CDR2 FQNNGV.

This clonotype has only a few counts. The V and J genes are TRBV6-1 and TRBJ2-1; 8 positions agree with TRBD2. The CDR3 sequence is 14 residues long. Germline V lookup: CDR1 MNHNS, CDR2 SASEGT. The junction had 9 bases not matched to a gene; V was cut back by 6 bases and J by 8 bases. The chain's CDR3 is CASRGKREIDEQFF. CDR3 coding DNA: TGTGCCAGCAGAGGGAAGCGGGAGATTGATGAGCAGTTCTTC.

The chain recombines TRBV5-1 with TRBJ2-7; 8 nucleotides match TRBD2. The CDR3 length is 13 residues. Germline V gene lookup returns CDR1 SGHRS and CDR2 YFSETQ. Unmatched junction bases numbered 4, after V lost 4 bases and J lost 4 bases. CDR3 region: CASSPGTRYEQYF. CDR3 DNA: TGCGCCAGCAGCCCCGGGACTAGATACGAGCAGTACTTC.

The V and J genes are TRBV6-2 or TRBV6-3 and TRBJ1-2; D is unresolved. The CDR3 sequence is 13 residues long. Germline V lookup: CDR1 MNHEY, CDR2 SVGEGT. V lost 3 bases, J lost 5 bases, and 10 bases lay in between. CDR3: CASSYGGSYGYTF. CDR3 DNA: TGTGCCAGCAGTTATGGCGGCTCTTATGGCTACACCTTC.

This clonotype appeared a few times. This chain uses TRBV3-1 with TRBJ2-5; 7 nucleotides match TRBD2. J lost 4 bases, V lost 1 base, and 6 bases had no gene match. This CDR3 has 15 residues. The germline gives CDR1 LGHDT, CDR2 YNNKEL (reference sequence). The CDR3: CASSQGLAARETQYF. CDR3 DNA: TGTGCCAGCAGCCAAGGTCTAGCGGCACGAGAGACCCAGTACTTC.

The chain carries TRBV20-1 and TRBJ1-5; D not resolved. The CDR3 is made up of 14 amino acids. V lost 0 bases, J lost 10 bases, and 16 bases lay in between. The germline V gene has CDR1 DFQATT and CDR2 SNEGSKA (reference sequence). As DNA, the CDR3 is TGCAGTGCTAGAGATCTCAGGCTTAATGGACCCCAGCATTTT. It encodes CSARDLRLNGPQHF.

This clonotype appeared a few times. The chain combines TRBV6-5 with TRBJ2-3, with TRBD2 identical over 7 bases. The CDR3 covers 13 residues. Germline V lookup: CDR1 MNHEY, CDR2 SVGAGI. Trimming removed 6 bases from V and 2 bases from J; junction bases left unmatched: 2. The CDR3 bases are TGTGCCAGCAGGCGGGAGTACACAGATACGCAGTATTTT. It translates to CASRREYTDTQYF.

In its sample, this clonotype was seen a few times. The V call is TRBV29-1, the J call TRBJ1-1; D gene uncertain. This CDR3 is 11 amino acids long. Germline CDR1 is SQVTM and CDR2 is ANQGSEA. V lost 4 bases and J lost 4, with 7 bases in between. DNA of the CDR3: TGCAGCGTTGGGGAAGGCACTGAAGCTTTCTTT. Translated: CSVGEGTEAFF.

This clonotype has just a few counts. The genes are TRBV5-1 and TRBJ2-1; 7 bases are a match to TRBD1. Trimming took 5 bases from V and 12 from J; bases not matched to a gene: 14. The CDR3 loop spans 14 amino acids. Germline V gives CDR1 SGHRS, CDR2 YFSETQ. The CDR3 DNA reads as TGCGCCAGCAGACCCGGGACAGCTTCAAAGGGGCAGTTCTTC. It is translated as CASRPGTASKGQFF. The full variable domain, completed using reference TRBV5-1 and TRBJ2-1, is KAGVTQTPRYLIKTRGQQVTLSCSPISGHRSVSWYQQTPGQGLQFLFEYFSETQRNKGNFPGRFSGRQFSNSRSEMNVSTLELGDSALYLCASRPGTASKGQFFGPGTRLTVL.

This chain joins TRBV29-1 and TRBJ2-1; D ambiguous. The CDR3 sequence is 16 residues long. Germline CDR1 is SQVTM and CDR2 is ANQGSEA. V shed 5 bases and J shed 0 bases, with 17 bases lying between them. The CDR3 region has the DNA TGCAGCGTTCCTAGGGCGACGGCCAGCTCCTACAATGAGCAGTTCTTC. The encoded protein is CSVPRATASSYNEQFF.

The J gene is TRBJ2-1, the V gene TRBV30; D unresolved. The length of the CDR3 is 15 residues. V lost 2 bases and J 6 bases, leaving 17 bases between the germline ends. The germline CDR1 and CDR2 sequences are GTSNPN and SVGIG (reference sequence). CDR3 amino acids: CAWSWGLKLGNEQFF. DNA of the CDR3: TGTGCCTGGAGTTGGGGTTTAAAATTGGGCAATGAGCAGTTCTTC.

This clonotype was counted between two and nine times. The V and J genes are TRBV6-5 and TRBJ2-7; 10 bases fit TRBD2. The CDR3 runs to 15 residues. With 2 bases clipped from V and 4 bases from J, the junction kept 5 bases outside the gene matches. Germline lookup yields CDR1 MNHEY and CDR2 SVGAGI. Here the CDR3 DNA reads TGTGCCAGCAGTTACGGCCTAGCGGGAGCTTACGAGCAGTACTTC. Protein: CASSYGLAGAYEQYF.

The chain uses TRBV7-6 and TRBJ2-7; TRBD1 matches 7 bases. The ends lost 4 bases at V and 0 bases at J; junction bases unmatched: 6. This CDR3 comprises 15 residues. Germline assignment: CDR1 SGHVS and CDR2 FNYEAQ. CDR3 loop: CASSSSTGTSYEQYF. CDR3 in DNA: TGTGCCAGCAGCTCCTCGACAGGGACCTCCTACGAGCAGTACTTC.

This chain links TRBV10-3 with TRBJ2-7; 10 positions match TRBD1. Germline-derived CDR1 and CDR2 are ENHRY and SYGVKD. V lost 8 bases, J lost 3 bases, and 4 bases stayed unmatched. The CDR3 totals 13 residues. The CDR3 is CAIGTGANYEQYF. In DNA form, the CDR3 reads TGTGCCATCGGGACAGGGGCGAACTACGAGCAGTACTTC.

The V and J genes are TRBV15 and TRBJ2-2; 8 bases are a match to TRBD1. The germline V gene encodes CDR1 LNHNV and CDR2 YYDKDF (reference sequence). Trimming at V came to 3 bases and at J to 5 bases, leaving 5 bases not matched to a gene. The CDR3 spans 15 residues. Here the CDR3 DNA reads TGTGCCACCAGCAGGGACAGGGTTGGGACCGGGGAGCTGTTTTTT. Translated, it gives CATSRDRVGTGELFF.

This clonotype was seen more than once but under ten times. The chain uses TRBV29-1 and TRBJ1-5, with a possible D match to TRBD1 (6 bases). This CDR3 spans 12 amino acids. In germline, CDR1 is SQVTM, CDR2 ANQGSEA. V lost 8 bases, J lost 5 bases, and 13 bases lay in between. In nucleotides, the CDR3 is TGCAGCTCGAAGGACAGAGATCAGCCCCAGCATTTT. Translating gives CSSKDRDQPQHF.

This clonotype has more than one count but fewer than ten. The chain is built from TRBV7-2 and TRBJ2-1; D possibly uses TRBD1 or TRBD2 (5 bases each). From germline, CDR1 is SGHTA and CDR2 FQGNSA. V lost 0 bases to trimming and J lost 13 bases, with 19 bases between them. The CDR3 totals 15 residues. CDR3 in amino acids: CASSLAYSGTRGQFF. CDR3 nucleotides: TGTGCCAGCAGCTTAGCGTACTCCGGAACGAGGGGACAGTTCTTC.

V gene TRBV12-3 or TRBV12-4 combines with J gene TRBJ1-2, with D possibly TRBD1 on 5 matching bases. V shed 4 bases and J shed 6 bases, with 12 bases lying between them. The CDR3 is made up of 13 amino acids. The CDR3 reads CASSYTGDNGYTF. The CDR3 nucleotides are TGTGCCAGCAGTTACACAGGTGATAATGGCTACACCTTC.

The V call is TRBV20-1, the J call TRBJ1-1, with a weak D call TRBD1 (6 bases). The CDR3 contains 14 residues. V lost 1 base and J 4 bases, leaving 13 bases between the germline ends. Per the germline V gene, CDR1 is DFQATT and CDR2 is SNEGSKA (reference sequence). CDR3 residues: CSARASSGVTEAFF. In DNA form, the CDR3 reads TGCAGTGCTAGAGCGTCTTCAGGGGTCACTGAAGCTTTCTTT.

The chain couples TRBV29-1 to TRBJ2-2; 10 bases are a match to TRBD2. Germline V CDR1 and CDR2: SQVTM, ANQGSEA. CDR3 length: 16 residues. Germline trimming cut 3 bases from V and 6 bases from J; bases unmatched to any gene: 10. CDR3: CSVEASGSRSPGELFF. As DNA, the CDR3 is TGCAGCGTTGAGGCTAGCGGGAGCAGAAGTCCCGGGGAGCTGTTTTTT.

The genes are TRBV5-1 and TRBJ2-2; 9 nucleotides agree with TRBD2. CDR1 is SGHRS and CDR2 is YFSETQ in the germline V gene. The CDR3 contains 19 residues. Unmatched junction bases numbered 14, after V lost 5 bases and J lost 0 bases. The CDR3 loop is CASRPAGGGSLANTGELFF. The DNA of the CDR3 is TGCGCCAGCAGGCCTGCGGGAGGGGGCTCTCTTGCGAACACCGGGGAGCTGTTTTTT.

The V call is TRBV9, the J call TRBJ2-3; 8 positions agree with TRBD2. CDR1 and CDR2 (germline): SGDLS, YYNGEE. J lost 1 base, V lost 3 bases, and 1 base had no gene match. CDR3 length: 14 amino acids. The CDR3 reads CASSAAGGTDTQYF. The CDR3 DNA follows: TGTGCCAGCAGCGCAGCGGGAGGCACAGATACGCAGTATTTT.